One TCR beta chain is described in this entry. This record comes from a study of blood T cell repertoires in COVID-19. Study background: The United States, Italy and Spain were the sources of the acute and convalescent COVID-19 samples.

The V segment lost 4 bases and the J segment 5 bases; nucleotides outside the gene matches: 10. The CDR3 consists of 17 residues. Per the germline V gene, CDR1 is LNHDA and CDR2 is SQIVND (reference sequence). In the source study's methods: Estimated nucleated cell counts came from reference gene primer amplification. Method: immunoSEQ multiplex PCR; TCRdb's copy keeps in-frame clones and lacks some. V and J calls and clone size are those listed in that table; D and trimming were worked out from the DNA. Of roughly 100,000 clones in the sample, more than 60% were seen once. Sequencing was performed on peripheral blood. V is TRBV19 and J is TRBJ2-2, with 10 nucleotides matching TRBD1. The clonotype originates from a man aged 65 to 79 with active or convalescent COVID-19. The DNA of the CDR3 is TGTGCCAGTAGTAGGGGACAGGGGCGGTCAGGGACCGGGGAGCTGTTTTTT. Encoded protein: CASSRGQGRSGTGELFF.